What follows are 29 T cell receptor beta chains derived from one specimen sequenced in a study of Graves' ophthalmopathy and Graves' hyperthyroidism. As the template, RNA transcripts were used to amplify TCR beta CDR3 regions. Investigators did first-round RT-PCR with HTBI primers, then second-round multiplex PCR. In TCRdb, the multiplex PCR reads were re-called with MiXCR into one record per CDR3 protein. The data show just over 600,000 distinct CDR3 sequences, around a fifth seen once. Sequencing was carried out using peripheral blood. The receptor set was obtained from a woman younger than 35 with stable Graves' hyperthyroidism. Some clones in this sample may be carry-over from other donors' samples.

This clonotype was detected ten times or more. The junction departs from germline at one end; a sequencing error may be responsible. The CDR3 bases are TGTGCCAGCAGTTACGGGACAGGGGATGGCGGGGAGCTGTCTTTT. It yields the protein CASSYGTGDGGELSF. The chain employs TRBV6-5 and TRBJ2-2; 10 bases are shared with TRBD1. The CDR3 has 15 amino acids. Germline V gives CDR1 MNHEY, CDR2 SVGAGI.

The sample holds many counts of this clonotype. The chain has TRBV20-1 and TRBJ1-5, with a weak D call TRBD1 (6 bases). Trimming shortened V by 6 bases and J by 3 bases, and 12 bases separated the two germline ends. Germline CDR1 and CDR2: DFQATT and SNEGSKA (reference sequence). CDR3 length: 13 residues. The CDR3 region is CSAKQGDNQPQHF. The CDR3 DNA sequence: TGCAGTGCAAAACAGGGTGACAATCAGCCCCAGCATTTT.

Ten or more counts support this clonotype. V is TRBV7-6 and J is TRBJ1-1; the D gene is possibly TRBD1 (5 bases). CDR3 size: 13 residues. Germline V lookup: CDR1 SGHVS, CDR2 FNYEAQ. Trimming stripped 5 bases from V and 4 bases from J, with 11 bases between. The CDR3 loop is CASSAYGGTEAFF. For the CDR3, the DNA is TGTGCCAGCAGCGCCTACGGGGGCACTGAAGCTTTCTTT.

The J gene is TRBJ1-6, the V gene TRBV3-1, with 9 bases identical to TRBD1. The CDR3 is 14 residues long. Trimming took 4 bases from V and 10 from J; bases not matched to a gene: 5. Germline lookup yields CDR1 LGHDT and CDR2 YNNKEL (reference sequence). Here the CDR3 DNA reads TGTGCCAGCAGCCCTCGGACAGGGGAGTCACCCCTCCACTTT. It specifies CASSPRTGESPLHF.

Many counts were recorded for this clonotype. The chain combines TRBV19 with TRBJ1-1; no clear D. The CDR3 loop spans 14 amino acids. The V gene lost 7 bases and the J gene lost 2 bases, with 14 bases spanning the gap. Germline V gene lookup returns CDR1 LNHDA and CDR2 SQIVND (reference sequence). Here the CDR3 DNA reads TGTGCCAGTATGGAGGGTTTGATAAACACTGAAGCTTTCTTT. It is translated as CASMEGLINTEAFF.

This clonotype has just one count. V usage is TRBV3-1 and J usage is TRBJ2-5; TRBD1 matches 8 bases. V was pared by 6 bases and J by 0 bases, with 9 bases of the junction left unmatched. This CDR3 is built from 16 residues. Per germline, CDR1 LGHDT and CDR2 YNNKEL (reference sequence). The CDR3 DNA reads TGTGCCAGCAGAGCTTGGACAGGGAGAGACCAAGAGACCCAGTACTTC. Translating it yields CASRAWTGRDQETQYF.

This clonotype was recorded at least ten times. The V call is TRBV11-2, the J call TRBJ1-2; D gene unclear. Per the germline V gene, CDR1 is SGHAT and CDR2 is FQNNGV. Trimming removed 5 bases at V and 2 bases at J, with 15 bases between. The CDR3 totals 15 residues. The CDR3 DNA reads as TGTGCCAGCAGCCCATTCCAGGCCCTGAACTATGGCTACACCTTC. Translating it yields CASSPFQALNYGYTF. The variable domain in full, completed from reference TRBV11-2 and TRBJ1-2, reads EAGVAQSPRYKIIEKRQSVAFWCNPISGHATLYWYQQILGQGPKLLIQFQNNGVVDDSQLPKDRFSAERLKGVDSTLKIQPAKLEDSAVYLCASSPFQALNYGYTFGSGTRLTVV.

This clonotype was observed many times. The V gene is TRBV12-3 or TRBV12-4, the J gene TRBJ1-2; weak D call: TRBD1 (6 bases). The CDR3 runs to 14 residues. Trimming removed 2 bases from V and 8 bases from J, with 15 bases in between. CDR3 region: CASSLQAGTGGYTF. The CDR3 region has the DNA TGTGCCAGCAGTTTACAGGCGGGCACAGGGGGCTACACCTTC.

This clonotype was counted ten times or more. A read error may account for a junction end that differs from germline. The J gene is TRBJ2-4, the V gene TRBV12-3 or TRBV12-4, with a tentative D call TRBD2 (6 bases). The CDR3 length is 14 residues. CDR3 in DNA: TGTGCCAGCAGTTTGGGGGGTGGCAAAAACATTAAGTACTTC. This gives the protein CASSLGGGKNIKYF.

Ten or more counts support this clonotype. The chain combines TRBV7-6 with TRBJ1-1; D may be TRBD1 (5 bases). V lost 1 base and J lost 3, with 12 bases in between. This CDR3 contains 15 residues. The germline CDR1 and CDR2 sequences are SGHVS and FNYEAQ. CDR3 amino acids: CASSLGRGVYTEAFF. In DNA form, the CDR3 reads TGTGCCAGCAGCTTAGGTCGGGGGGTCTACACTGAAGCTTTCTTT.

This clonotype showed up many times. The chain recombines TRBV20-1 with TRBJ2-7, with unresolved D. Germline V gene lookup returns CDR1 DFQATT and CDR2 SNEGSKA (reference sequence). The germline V and J ends were trimmed by 5 bases and 0 bases, with 11 bases remaining between them. CDR3 length: 13 amino acids. The CDR3 is CSAPTLSSYEQYF. CDR3 DNA: TGCAGTGCTCCCACTCTTAGCTCCTACGAGCAGTACTTC.

In nucleotides, the CDR3 is TGTGCCAGCAGCTGGGCCGGGGGGAACACCGGGGAGCTGTTTTTT. This gives the protein CASSWAGGNTGELFF. The chain couples TRBV7-3 to TRBJ2-2, with D perhaps matching TRBD2 (6 bases). Trimming stripped 4 bases from V and 1 base from J, with 10 bases between. The germline V gene has CDR1 SGHTA and CDR2 FQGTGA. This CDR3 is built from 15 residues.

This clonotype was seen repeatedly, ten times or more. The rearrangement links TRBV28 to TRBJ2-7, with 8 bases aligning to TRBD2. Germline lookup yields CDR1 MDHEN and CDR2 SYDVKM. The CDR3 spans 16 residues. Germline trimming cut 7 bases from V and 4 bases from J; bases unmatched to any gene: 15. CDR3 DNA: TGTGCCAGCACTGACACGGGACTAGGTAAAGGGTACGAGCAGTACTTC. This translates into CASTDTGLGKGYEQYF. The complete variable domain, with remaining parts taken from reference TRBV28 and TRBJ2-7, reads DVKVTQSSRYLVKRTGEKVFLECVQDMDHENMFWYRQDPGLGLRLIYFSYDVKMKEKGDIPEGYSVSREKKERFSLILESASTNQTSMYLCASTDTGLGKGYEQYFGPGTRLTVT.

This chain joins TRBV28 and TRBJ2-7; 11 bases are a match to TRBD2. The CDR3 is 15 residues long. V lost 6 bases, J lost 5 bases, and 9 bases stayed unmatched. CDR1 MDHEN and CDR2 SYDVKM come from the germline V gene. CDR3 residues: CASSLLAGVTHEQYF. Here the CDR3 DNA reads TGTGCCAGCAGCTTACTAGCGGGAGTTACCCACGAGCAGTACTTC. The variable domain in full, with the rest retrieved from reference TRBV28 and TRBJ2-7, is DVKVTQSSRYLVKRTGEKVFLECVQDMDHENMFWYRQDPGLGLRLIYFSYDVKMKEKGDIPEGYSVSREKKERFSLILESASTNQTSMYLCASSLLAGVTHEQYFGPGTRLTVT.

This clonotype occurred many times. This chain joins TRBV10-3 and TRBJ2-4; 13 nucleotides line up with TRBD2. This CDR3 comprises 16 residues. J was trimmed by 8 bases and V by 0 bases; bases with no gene match: 4. Germline loops: CDR1 ENHRY, CDR2 SYGVKD. The CDR3 is CAISESTSGGADIQYF. The CDR3 bases are TGTGCCATCAGTGAGTCAACTAGCGGGGGGGCTGACATTCAGTACTTC.

This clonotype was seen repeatedly, ten times or more. This chain links TRBV20-1 with TRBJ2-5; no firm D call. V was cut by 5 bases and J by 1 base, with 14 bases left in between. The CDR3 spans 14 residues. The germline CDR1 and CDR2 sequences are DFQATT and SNEGSKA (reference sequence). CDR3: CSAFGPDSQETQYF. The CDR3 nucleotides are TGCAGTGCTTTTGGACCGGATTCCCAAGAGACCCAGTACTTC.

The gene calls are TRBV12-3 or TRBV12-4 and TRBJ1-2; maybe TRBD1 (5 bases). The CDR3 sequence is 14 residues long. V shed 1 base and J shed 7 bases, with 13 bases lying between them. The CDR3 DNA follows: TGTGCCAGCAGTTTAGTCTTGGGGGTTGGTGGCTACACCTTC. It codes for CASSLVLGVGGYTF.

The chain links TRBV25-1 to TRBJ1-1; a possible D gene is TRBD1 (5 bases). The CDR3 consists of 17 residues. The germline CDR1 and CDR2 sequences are MGHDK and SYGVNS. The V and J ends lost 1 base and 2 bases respectively, with 17 bases between them. The CDR3 coding sequence is TGTGCCAGCAGTGAATCTCCACACAGGAATCTAAACACTGAAGCTTTCTTT. It yields the protein CASSESPHRNLNTEAFF.

This chain uses TRBV2 with TRBJ1-1; the D is unclear. Trimming left V 8 bases short and J 0 bases short, with 13 bases between. CDR3 length equals 14 residues. The germline CDR1 and CDR2 sequences are SNHLY and FYNNEI. The CDR3 spells CASRTTFMNTEAFF. For the CDR3, the DNA is TGTGCCAGCCGCACCACCTTCATGAACACTGAAGCTTTCTTT.

The genes are TRBV6-2 or TRBV6-3 and TRBJ2-7; the match to TRBD2 covers 12 bases. The trim removed 4 bases at V and 0 bases at J, leaving 7 bases unmatched. There are 17 residues in the CDR3. Germline assignment: CDR1 MNHEY and CDR2 SVGEGT. CDR3 in amino acids: CASSSGTSGSSSYEQYF. CDR3 nucleotides: TGTGCCAGCAGTTCCGGGACTAGCGGGTCGAGCTCCTACGAGCAGTACTTC.

This clonotype was seen just once. A much larger clone is a single base away; this may be a read error. This CDR3 is missing its conserved last phenylalanine or tryptophan, likely due to a read error. V usage is TRBV6-5 and J usage is TRBJ2-7; TRBD1 matches 7 bases. The CDR3 has 16 residues. CDR1 is MNHEY, CDR2 SVGAGI, per germline. Here the CDR3 reads CASSYSGDSFSDEQYL. CDR3 coding DNA: TGTGCCAGCAGTTACTCTGGGGACAGTTTCTCCGACGAGCAGTACTTA.

This clonotype was counted at least ten times. This rearrangement joins TRBV6-5 to TRBJ1-5; TRBD1 might be the D (6 bases). Trimming took off 5 bases at V and 4 bases at J, with 9 bases between the two ends. This CDR3 has 13 amino acids. Germline values: CDR1 MNHEY, CDR2 SVGAGI. CDR3 in amino acids: CASSQGPNQPQHF. In nucleotides, the CDR3 is TGTGCCAGCAGTCAGGGGCCGAATCAGCCCCAGCATTTT.

The chain employs TRBV4-3 and TRBJ1-2; no clear D gene. The CDR3 sequence is 14 residues long. Trimming cost V 4 bases and J 4 bases, with 13 bases left between them. CDR1 is LGHNA and CDR2 is YSLEER in the germline V gene. The CDR3 here is CASSRFFDGYGYTF. The CDR3 bases are TGCGCCAGCAGCCGGTTCTTCGACGGCTATGGCTACACCTTC.

This CDR3 reads CASSSRDRAAGANVLTF. The CDR3 DNA reads as TGTGCCAGCAGTTCCCGGGACAGGGCAGCTGGGGCCAACGTCCTGACTTTC. The genes are TRBV27 and TRBJ2-6; 9 nucleotides line up with TRBD1. Germline V gene data show CDR1 as MNHEY and CDR2 as SMNVEV (reference sequence). V shed 4 bases and J 2 bases; nucleotides not matched to a gene: 6. The CDR3 loop spans 17 amino acids.

The chain is built from TRBV2 and TRBJ2-7; D is perhaps TRBD2 (6 bases). V was clipped by 10 bases and J by 2 bases, with 18 bases between them. The CDR3 contains 14 residues. The germline CDR1 and CDR2 sequences are SNHLY and FYNNEI. CDR3 sequence: CAMVAGTLTYEQYF. CDR3 sequence (DNA): TGTGCCATGGTAGCCGGGACTTTAACCTACGAGCAGTACTTC.

The chain employs TRBV24-1 and TRBJ2-5; weak D call: TRBD2 (6 bases). Trimming cost V 3 bases and J 4 bases, with 8 bases left between them. The CDR3 is 13 residues long. Germline CDR1 is KGHDR and CDR2 is SFDVKD. The CDR3 spells CATSDGGGETQYF. The CDR3 DNA sequence: TGTGCCACCAGTGATGGGGGAGGAGAGACCCAGTACTTC.

This clonotype has more than one count but fewer than ten. The CDR3 DNA reads as TGTGCCAGCAGCAGGACAGGGGGCCTCTATGGCTACACCTTC. It translates to CASSRTGGLYGYTF. The V and J genes are TRBV6-1 and TRBJ1-2; 11 bases are a match to TRBD1. Germline-derived CDR1 and CDR2 are MNHNS and SASEGT. The V segment lost 6 bases and the J segment 4 bases; nucleotides outside the gene matches: 4. The CDR3 has 14 amino acids.

This clonotype has just a few counts. The germline gene is not matched at one end of the junction; a read error may be the cause. This chain links TRBV10-3 with TRBJ1-1, with a possible D match to TRBD1 (6 bases). The CDR3 runs to 13 residues. Germline V gene sequence: CDR1 ENHRY, CDR2 SYGVKD. CDR3 nucleotide sequence: TGTGCCAACAGTGAACGGACAGATTTTGAAGCTTTCTTT. This sequence encodes CANSERTDFEAFF.

This clonotype was observed at least ten times. The chain joins TRBV6-1 to TRBJ2-5, with 9 bases fitting TRBD2. The ends lost 8 bases at V and 5 bases at J; junction bases unmatched: 9. CDR3 length: 14 residues. CDR1 is MNHNS and CDR2 is SASEGT in the germline V gene. The CDR3 reads CASDRASGMETQYF. The CDR3 DNA reads as TGTGCCAGCGATCGTGCTAGCGGGATGGAGACCCAGTACTTC.